The rows below give T cell receptor beta chains drawn from one sample of a study of blood T cell repertoires in COVID-19. The assay was immunoSEQ multiplex PCR, and TCRdb's table has in-frame clones only and misses some. The sample has around 400,000 clones; 87% are singletons. The sample was peripheral blood. All receptors come from a woman aged 60 to 75 with COVID-19, enrolled during active disease. The conserved cysteine and the conserved F or W are not part of the CDR3 here. Each record gives: V gene, clone size, CDR3 protein. Rows may omit the clone size; those that give it use once, few, many or a size class.

TRBV29-1 . SVEEGGAEGYT
TRBV7-6 . ASSLWGTTNYGYT
TRBV4-2 . ASSPAVTTNEKLF
TRBV4-1 . ASSPRTLRGQETQY
TRBV27 . ASRTVAATNEKLF
TRBV15 . ATNGGGNTGELF
TRBV10-3 . ASGQSYGYT
TRBV7-3 . ASSLIVAAGANVLT
TRBV7-8 . ASSPLQGYSNQPQH
TRBV6-5 . ASSSSAGLGQPQH
TRBV28 . ASSPRTSGGFYNEQF
TRBV10-2 . ASSGQNNSPLH
TRBV2 . ASSRDSSTDTQY
TRBV11-2 . ASSLVTIGTGELF
TRBV5-1 . ASSPGQRNQPQH
TRBV3-1/TRBV3-2 . ASSPPPRGASSYEQY
TRBV6-5 . ASSYRESNTEAF
TRBV5-5 . ASSLELAGVGEQF
TRBV6-5 . ASSYRVVPGELF
TRBV5-4 . ASSRPGLAGGKLNEQF
TRBV28 . ASSLSGASQETQY
TRBV4-2 . ASSQGQGGTGELF
TRBV29-1 few SVERRAATEAF
TRBV11-2 once ASSLDRVSNKAF
TRBV13 . ASSLGGGEDEKLF
TRBV24-1 few ASGARGGNQPQH
TRBV15 . ATSRDSRGRGTEAF
TRBV1 . TSSQARGTGGRAF
TRBV5-1 few ASAPSWTKSSYEQY
TRBV2 . ASRTGQSNTEAF
TRBV7-3 . ASRLTGELF